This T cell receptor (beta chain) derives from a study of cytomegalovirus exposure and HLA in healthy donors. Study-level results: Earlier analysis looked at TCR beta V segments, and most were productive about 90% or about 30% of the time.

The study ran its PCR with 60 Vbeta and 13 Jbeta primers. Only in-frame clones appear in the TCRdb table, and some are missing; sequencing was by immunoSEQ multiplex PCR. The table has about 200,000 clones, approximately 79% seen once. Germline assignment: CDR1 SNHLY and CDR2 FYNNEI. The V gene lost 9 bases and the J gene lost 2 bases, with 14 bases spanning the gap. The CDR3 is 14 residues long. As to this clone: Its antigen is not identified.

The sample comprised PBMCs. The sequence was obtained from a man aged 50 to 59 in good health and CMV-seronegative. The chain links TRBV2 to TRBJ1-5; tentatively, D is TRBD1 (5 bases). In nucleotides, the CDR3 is TGTGCCAGAGGAGGGGTGGATGGCAATCAGCCCCAGCATTTT. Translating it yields CARGGVDGNQPQHF.